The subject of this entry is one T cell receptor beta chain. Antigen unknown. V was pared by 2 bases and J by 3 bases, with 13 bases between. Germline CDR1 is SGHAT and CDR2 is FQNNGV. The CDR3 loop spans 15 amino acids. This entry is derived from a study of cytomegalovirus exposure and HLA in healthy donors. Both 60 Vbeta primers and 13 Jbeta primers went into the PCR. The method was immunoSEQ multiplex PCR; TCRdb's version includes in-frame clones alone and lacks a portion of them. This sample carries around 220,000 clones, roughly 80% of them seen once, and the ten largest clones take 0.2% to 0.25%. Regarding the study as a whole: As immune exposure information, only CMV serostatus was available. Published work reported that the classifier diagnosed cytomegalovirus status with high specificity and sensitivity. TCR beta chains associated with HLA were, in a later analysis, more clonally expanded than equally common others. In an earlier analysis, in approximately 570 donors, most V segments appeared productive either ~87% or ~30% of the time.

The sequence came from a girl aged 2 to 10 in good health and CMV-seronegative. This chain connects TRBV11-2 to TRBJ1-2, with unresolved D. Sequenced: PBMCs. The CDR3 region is CASSLPGRKDYGYTF. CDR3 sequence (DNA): TGTGCCAGCAGCTTACCGGGTAGGAAGGACTATGGCTACACCTTC.